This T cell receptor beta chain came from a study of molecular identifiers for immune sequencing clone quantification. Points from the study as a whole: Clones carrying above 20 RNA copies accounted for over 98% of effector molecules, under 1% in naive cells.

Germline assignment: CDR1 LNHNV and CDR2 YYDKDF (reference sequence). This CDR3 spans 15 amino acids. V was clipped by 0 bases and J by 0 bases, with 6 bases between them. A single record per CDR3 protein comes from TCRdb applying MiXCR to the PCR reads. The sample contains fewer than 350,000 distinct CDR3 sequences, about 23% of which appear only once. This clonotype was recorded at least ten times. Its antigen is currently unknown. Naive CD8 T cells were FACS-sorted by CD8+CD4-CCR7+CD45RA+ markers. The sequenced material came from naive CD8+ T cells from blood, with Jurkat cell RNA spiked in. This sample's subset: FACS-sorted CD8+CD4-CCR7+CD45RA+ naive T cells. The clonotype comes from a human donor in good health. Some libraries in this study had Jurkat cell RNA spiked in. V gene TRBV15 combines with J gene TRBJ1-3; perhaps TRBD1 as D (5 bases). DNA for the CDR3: TGTGCCACCAGCAGAGATGGGACCTCTGGAAACACCATATATTTT. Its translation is CATSRDGTSGNTIYF.